This T cell receptor beta chain is from a study of early T cells in non-severe SARS-CoV-2 infection. MiXCR was run by TCRdb on the 5' RACE reads, yielding one entry per CDR3 protein. The sample includes about 30,000 distinct CDR3 sequences, approximately 5% of them seen just once. This clonotype turned up a few times. V shed 1 base and J shed 3 bases, with 13 bases lying between them. Germline V gene sequence: CDR1 LNHDA, CDR2 SQIVND (reference sequence). This CDR3 has 16 amino acids. The chain combines TRBV19 with TRBJ2-1; TRBD1 might be the D (6 bases). The sequence came from an adult who was a healthcare worker with PCR-confirmed SARS-CoV-2 infection or an uninfected control (not recorded which). The sample comprised whole blood. This chain's CDR3 is CASSIGGTPNYNEQFF. DNA of the CDR3: TGTGCCAGTAGTATAGGGGGGACACCGAACTACAATGAGCAGTTCTTC.